The count of the clone carrying this TCR beta chain is one. This specimen comes from a study of blood T cell repertoires in COVID-19. Across the study: COVID-19 samples from acute and convalescent phases originated in the United States, Italy and Spain.

CDR1 is PRHDT, CDR2 FYEKMQ, per germline (reference sequence). Trimming removed 5 bases from V and 3 bases from J; junction bases left unmatched: 6. The CDR3 is 14 amino acids. This table comes from immunoSEQ multiplex PCR, and its TCRdb copy is limited to in-frame clones, with some not included. The data contain about 52,000 clones, nearly 90% of them singletons. This TCR was recovered from a man older than 75 with active or convalescent COVID-19. This chain uses TRBV13 with TRBJ2-7; 8 positions match TRBD1. The specimen was peripheral blood. The CDR3 sequence: CASSTGQGYYEQYF. Written as DNA, the CDR3 is TGTGCCAGCAGCACAGGACAGGGTTACTACGAGCAGTACTTC.